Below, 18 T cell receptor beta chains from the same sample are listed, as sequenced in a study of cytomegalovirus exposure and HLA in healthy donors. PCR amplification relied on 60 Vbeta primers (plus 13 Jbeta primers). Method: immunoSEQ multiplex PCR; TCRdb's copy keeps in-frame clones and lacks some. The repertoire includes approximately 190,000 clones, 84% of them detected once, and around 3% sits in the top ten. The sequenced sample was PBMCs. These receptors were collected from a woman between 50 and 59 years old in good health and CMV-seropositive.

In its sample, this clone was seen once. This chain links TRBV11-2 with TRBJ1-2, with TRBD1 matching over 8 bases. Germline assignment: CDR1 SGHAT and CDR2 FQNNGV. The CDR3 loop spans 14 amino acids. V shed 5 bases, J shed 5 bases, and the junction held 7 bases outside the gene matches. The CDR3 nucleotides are TGTGCCAGCAGCATAGGGGACAGGACTTATGGCTACACCTTC. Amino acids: CASSIGDRTYGYTF.

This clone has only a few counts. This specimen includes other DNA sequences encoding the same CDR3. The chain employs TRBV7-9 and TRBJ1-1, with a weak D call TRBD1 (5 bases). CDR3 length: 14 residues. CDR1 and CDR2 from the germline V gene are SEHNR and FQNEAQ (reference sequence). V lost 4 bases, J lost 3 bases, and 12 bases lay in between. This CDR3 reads CASSSQGSDTEAFF. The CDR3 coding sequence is TGTGCCAGCAGCTCCCAGGGCAGCGACACTGAAGCTTTCTTT.

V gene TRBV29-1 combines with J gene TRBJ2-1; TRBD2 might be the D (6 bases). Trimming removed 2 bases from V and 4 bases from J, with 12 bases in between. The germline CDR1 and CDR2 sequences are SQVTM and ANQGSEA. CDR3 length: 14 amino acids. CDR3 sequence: CSVEWRVGYNEQFF. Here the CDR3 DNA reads TGCAGCGTTGAATGGAGGGTAGGATACAATGAGCAGTTCTTC.

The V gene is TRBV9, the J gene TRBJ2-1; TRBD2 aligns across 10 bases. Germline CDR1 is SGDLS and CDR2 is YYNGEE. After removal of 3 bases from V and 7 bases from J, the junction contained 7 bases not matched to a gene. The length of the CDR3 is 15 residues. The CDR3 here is CASSGGLALGNEQFF. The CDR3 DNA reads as TGTGCCAGCAGCGGGGGACTAGCGTTAGGAAATGAGCAGTTCTTC.

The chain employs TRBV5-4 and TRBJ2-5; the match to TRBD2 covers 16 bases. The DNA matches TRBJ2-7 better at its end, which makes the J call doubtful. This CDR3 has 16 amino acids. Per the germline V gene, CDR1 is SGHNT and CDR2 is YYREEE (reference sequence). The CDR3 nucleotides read TGTGCCAGCAGCGAGGGACTAGCGGGGGGGAGCTACGAGCAGTACTTC. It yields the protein CASSEGLAGGSYEQYF.

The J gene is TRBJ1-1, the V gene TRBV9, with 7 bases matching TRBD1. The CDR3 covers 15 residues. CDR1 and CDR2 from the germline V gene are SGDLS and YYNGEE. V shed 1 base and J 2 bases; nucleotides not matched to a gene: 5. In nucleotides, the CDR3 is TGTGCCAGCAGCGTAATCGGGACAGCCAACACTGAAGCTTTCTTT. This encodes CASSVIGTANTEAFF.

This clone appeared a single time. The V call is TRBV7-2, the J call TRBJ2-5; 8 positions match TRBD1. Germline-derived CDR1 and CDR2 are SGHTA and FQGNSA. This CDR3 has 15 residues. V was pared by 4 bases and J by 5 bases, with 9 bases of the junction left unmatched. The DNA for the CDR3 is TGTGCCAGCAGCTCTAGTCCAGGGGGCTGGGAGACCCAGTACTTC. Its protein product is CASSSSPGGWETQYF.

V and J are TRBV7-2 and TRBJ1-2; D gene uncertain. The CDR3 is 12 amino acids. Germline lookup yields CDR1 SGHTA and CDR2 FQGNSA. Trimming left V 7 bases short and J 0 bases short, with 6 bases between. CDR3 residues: CASTNSNYGYTF. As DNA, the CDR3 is TGTGCCAGCACAAACTCTAACTATGGCTACACCTTC.

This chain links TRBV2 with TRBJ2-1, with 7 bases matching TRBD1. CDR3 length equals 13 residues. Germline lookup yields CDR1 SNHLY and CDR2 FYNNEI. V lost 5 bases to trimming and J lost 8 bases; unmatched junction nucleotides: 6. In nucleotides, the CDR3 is TGTGCCAGCAGTACAGGGGTCGTCGATGAGCAGTTCTTC. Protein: CASSTGVVDEQFF.

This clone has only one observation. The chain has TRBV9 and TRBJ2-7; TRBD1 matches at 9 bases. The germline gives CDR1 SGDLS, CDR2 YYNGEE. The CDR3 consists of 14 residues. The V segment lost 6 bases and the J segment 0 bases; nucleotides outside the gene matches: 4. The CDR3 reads CASTRGQGSYEQYF. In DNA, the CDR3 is TGTGCCAGCACCAGGGGACAGGGCTCCTACGAGCAGTACTTC.

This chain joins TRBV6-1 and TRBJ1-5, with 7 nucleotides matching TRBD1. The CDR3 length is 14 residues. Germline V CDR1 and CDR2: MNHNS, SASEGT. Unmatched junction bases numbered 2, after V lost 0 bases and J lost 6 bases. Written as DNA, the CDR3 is TGTGCCAGCAGTGAAGCAGGGGGCCGTCAGCCCCAGCATTTT. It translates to CASSEAGGRQPQHF.

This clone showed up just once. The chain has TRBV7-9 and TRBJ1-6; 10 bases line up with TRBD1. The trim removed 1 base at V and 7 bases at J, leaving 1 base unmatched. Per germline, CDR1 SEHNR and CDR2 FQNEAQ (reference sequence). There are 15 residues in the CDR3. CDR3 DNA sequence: TGTGCCAGCAGCTTAGGGGACAGGGGCAATTCACCCCTCCACTTT. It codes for CASSLGDRGNSPLHF.

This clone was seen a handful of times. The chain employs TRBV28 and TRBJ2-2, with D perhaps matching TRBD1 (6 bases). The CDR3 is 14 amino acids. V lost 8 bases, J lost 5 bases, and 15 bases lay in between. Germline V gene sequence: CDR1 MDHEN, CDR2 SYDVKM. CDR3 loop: CASADSTFTGELFF. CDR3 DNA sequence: TGTGCCAGCGCGGACAGTACCTTTACCGGGGAGCTGTTTTTT.

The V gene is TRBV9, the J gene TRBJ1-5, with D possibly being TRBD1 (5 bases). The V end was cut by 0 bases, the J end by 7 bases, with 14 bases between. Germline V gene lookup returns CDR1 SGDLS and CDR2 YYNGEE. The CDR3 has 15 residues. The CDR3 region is CASSVEDRSGQPQHF. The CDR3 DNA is TGTGCCAGCAGCGTAGAAGACAGAAGTGGGCAGCCCCAGCATTTT.

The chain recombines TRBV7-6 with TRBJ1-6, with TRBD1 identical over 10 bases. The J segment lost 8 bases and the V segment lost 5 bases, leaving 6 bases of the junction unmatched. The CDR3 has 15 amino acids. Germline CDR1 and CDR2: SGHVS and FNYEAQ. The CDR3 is CASSPQGTGDSPLHF. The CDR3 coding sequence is TGTGCCAGCAGCCCCCAAGGGACAGGGGATTCACCCCTCCACTTT.

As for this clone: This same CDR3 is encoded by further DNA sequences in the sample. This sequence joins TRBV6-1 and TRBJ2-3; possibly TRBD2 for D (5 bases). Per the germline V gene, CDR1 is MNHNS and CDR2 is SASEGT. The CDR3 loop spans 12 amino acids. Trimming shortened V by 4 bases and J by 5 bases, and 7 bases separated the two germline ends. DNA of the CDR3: TGTGCCAGCAGTGCTACTAGAGATACGCAGTATTTT. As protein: CASSATRDTQYF.

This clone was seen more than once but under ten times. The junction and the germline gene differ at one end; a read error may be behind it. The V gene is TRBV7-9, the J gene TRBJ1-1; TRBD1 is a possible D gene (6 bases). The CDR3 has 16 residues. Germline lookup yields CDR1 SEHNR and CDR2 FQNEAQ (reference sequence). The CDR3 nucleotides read TGTTCCAGCAGCGTCCTGGGCGGGGGCTTGAACACTGAAGCTTTCTTT. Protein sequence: CSSSVLGGGLNTEAFF.

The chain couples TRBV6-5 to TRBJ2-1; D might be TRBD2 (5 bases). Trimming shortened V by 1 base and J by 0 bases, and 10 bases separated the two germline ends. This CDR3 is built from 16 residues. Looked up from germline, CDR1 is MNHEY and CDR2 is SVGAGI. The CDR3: CASSYYSTSSYNEQFF. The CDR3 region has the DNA TGTGCCAGCAGTTACTACAGTACTAGCTCCTACAATGAGCAGTTCTTC.